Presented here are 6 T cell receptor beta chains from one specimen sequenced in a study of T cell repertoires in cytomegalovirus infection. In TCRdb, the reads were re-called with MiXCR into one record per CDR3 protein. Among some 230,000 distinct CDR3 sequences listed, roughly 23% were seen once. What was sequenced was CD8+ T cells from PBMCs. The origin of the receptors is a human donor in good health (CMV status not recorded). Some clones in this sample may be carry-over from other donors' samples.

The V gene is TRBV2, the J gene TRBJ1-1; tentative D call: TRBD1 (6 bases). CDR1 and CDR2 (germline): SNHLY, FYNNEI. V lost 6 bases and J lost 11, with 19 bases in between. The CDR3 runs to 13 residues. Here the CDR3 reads CASSLSSGGEAFF. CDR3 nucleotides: TGTGCCAGCAGCCTTTCTTCGGGGGGCGAGGCTTTCTTT.

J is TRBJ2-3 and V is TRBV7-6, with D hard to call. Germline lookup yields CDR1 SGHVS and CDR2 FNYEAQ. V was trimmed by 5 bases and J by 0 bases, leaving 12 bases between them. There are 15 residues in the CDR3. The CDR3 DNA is TGTGCCAGCAGCCCTGGCCGTTCTAGCACAGATACGCAGTATTTT. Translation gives CASSPGRSSTDTQYF.

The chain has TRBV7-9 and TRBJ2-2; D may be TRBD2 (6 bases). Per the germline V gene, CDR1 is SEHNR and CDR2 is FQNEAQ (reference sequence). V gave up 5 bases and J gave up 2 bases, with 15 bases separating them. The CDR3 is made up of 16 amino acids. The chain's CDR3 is CASSPGGGTNTGELFF. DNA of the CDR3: TGTGCCAGCAGCCCCGGTGGAGGGACCAACACCGGGGAGCTGTTTTTT.

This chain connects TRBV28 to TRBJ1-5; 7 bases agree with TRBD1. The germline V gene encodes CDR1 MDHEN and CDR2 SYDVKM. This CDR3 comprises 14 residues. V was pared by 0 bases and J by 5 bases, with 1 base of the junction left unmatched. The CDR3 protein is CASSLWQGDQPQHF. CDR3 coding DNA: TGTGCCAGCAGTTTATGGCAGGGGGATCAGCCCCAGCATTTT.

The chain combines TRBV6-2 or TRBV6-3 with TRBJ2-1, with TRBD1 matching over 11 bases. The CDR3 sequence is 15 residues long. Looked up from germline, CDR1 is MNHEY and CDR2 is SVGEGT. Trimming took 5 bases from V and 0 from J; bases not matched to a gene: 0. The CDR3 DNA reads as TGTGCCAGCAGTGGGACAGGGGGCTCCTACAATGAGCAGTTCTTC. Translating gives CASSGTGGSYNEQFF.

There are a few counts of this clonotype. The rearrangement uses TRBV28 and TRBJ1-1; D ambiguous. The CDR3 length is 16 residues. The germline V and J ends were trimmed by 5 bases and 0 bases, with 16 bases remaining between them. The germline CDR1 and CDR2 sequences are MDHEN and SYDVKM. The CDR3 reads CASSPPFQVMNTEAFF. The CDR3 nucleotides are TGTGCCAGCAGTCCTCCCTTCCAGGTGATGAACACTGAAGCTTTCTTT. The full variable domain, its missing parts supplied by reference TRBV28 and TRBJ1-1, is DVKVTQSSRYLVKRTGEKVFLECVQDMDHENMFWYRQDPGLGLRLIYFSYDVKMKEKGDIPEGYSVSREKKERFSLILESASTNQTSMYLCASSPPFQVMNTEAFFGQGTRLTVV.